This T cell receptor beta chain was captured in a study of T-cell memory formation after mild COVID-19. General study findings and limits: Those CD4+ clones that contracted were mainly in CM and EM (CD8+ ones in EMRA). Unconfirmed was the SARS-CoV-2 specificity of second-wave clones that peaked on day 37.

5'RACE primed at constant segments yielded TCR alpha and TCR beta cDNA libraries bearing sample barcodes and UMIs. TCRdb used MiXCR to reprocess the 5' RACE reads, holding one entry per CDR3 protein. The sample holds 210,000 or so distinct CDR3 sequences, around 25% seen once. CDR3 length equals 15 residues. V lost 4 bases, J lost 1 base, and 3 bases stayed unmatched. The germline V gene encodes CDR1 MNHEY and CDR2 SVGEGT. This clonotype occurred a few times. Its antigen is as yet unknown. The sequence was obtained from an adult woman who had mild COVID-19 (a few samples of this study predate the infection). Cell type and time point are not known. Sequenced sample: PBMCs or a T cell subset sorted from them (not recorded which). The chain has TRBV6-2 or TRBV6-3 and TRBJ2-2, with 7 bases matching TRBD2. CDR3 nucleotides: TGTGCCAGCAGTTCGGGGGGAATGAACACCGGGGAGCTGTTTTTT. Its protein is CASSSGGMNTGELFF.